This T cell receptor beta chain was retrieved from a study of CD8 T cells in ankylosing spondylitis (dated by TCRdb to 2017 to 2019). Study-wide context: T cell receptor beta repertoires were profiled in healthy donors and ankylosing spondylitis patients so that disease-linked TCR variants could be found. The full study cohort was made up of about 24 ankylosing spondylitis patients and over 90 healthy donors. Samples of peripheral blood were taken, and for ankylosing spondylitis patients, synovial fluid was collected as well.

What the authors observed across the whole study: A TCR beta motif of 7 or 8 highly homologous amino acid variants appeared characteristic of blood from ankylosing spondylitis patients. The disease-linked clones were reported to be significantly enriched in matched synovial fluid samples from ankylosing spondylitis patients. The disease-linked clones had a CD8+ phenotype and were found at relatively low frequencies in peripheral blood. Some motif variants had previously been reported in the synovial fluid and blood of reactive arthritis patients, which suggests shared mechanisms of disease initiation.

On this clonotype itself: The antigen it recognizes is unknown. Within one base of it there is no much larger clone, and no base qualities were kept.

The germline V gene gives CDR1 as SGHTA and CDR2 as FQGNSA. V was cut back by 2 bases and J by 0 bases, leaving a gap of 11 bases between them. The CDR3 goes from the cysteine to the phenylalanine over 15 residues. Here the CDR3 DNA is all that survives: 45 bases in frame from base 1. Sequencing relied on an Illumina HiSeq 2500. Quantitative 5'-RACE with molecular barcodes was the method used to prepare the TCR beta libraries. The authors' analysis ran thus. A new computational method, built on a probabilistic model of VDJ rearrangement, was used to identify disease-linked TCR variants. TCRdb ran its own pipeline on the public reads, namely fastp trimming at Q25 and MiXCR clone calling, and kept in-frame beta chains. When rows share a CDR3 protein, they turn into one entry using the most common DNA and genes. TCRdb's processing, not the authors', yielded these V and J calls. The sample data list 390,000 or so distinct CDR3 sequences, and around 20% of these were observed just once. The top ten constitute around 17% of the sample.

In this chain, TRBV7-2 is recombined with TRBJ2-7, with the D segment identity uncertain. This receptor was identified in a male donor with ankylosing spondylitis. The sequencing sample was made of blood, either unsorted or a sorted T cell fraction (not recorded which). The CDR3 protein is CASSLYQTSSYEQYF. The DNA is TGTGCCAGCAGCTTATACCAGACCTCCTCCTACGAGCAGTACTTC.